This TCR beta chain was captured by sequencing in a study of human versus mouse CDR3 diversity and MHC coevolution. The method was immunoSEQ multiplex PCR; TCRdb's version includes in-frame clones alone and lacks a portion of them. Seen here are roughly 80,000 clones, 85% to 95% observed once, and the top ten hold about 0.14%. The source material was naive CD4+ T cells from blood. The subset was: CD45RO-negative CD62L-positive naive CD4 T cells. The clonotype comes from a person between 25 and 69 years old in good health.

In nucleotides, the CDR3 is TGTGCCTGGAGAACCGGGGGGGCCCCCTACAATGAGCAGTTCTTC. Protein product: CAWRTGGAPYNEQFF. The chain is built from TRBV30 and TRBJ2-1; TRBD2 aligns across 8 bases. This CDR3 region has 15 residues. Germline values: CDR1 GTSNPN, CDR2 SVGIG (reference sequence). Germline trimming cut 3 bases from V and 2 bases from J; bases unmatched to any gene: 6. Full variable domain (rest looked up from reference TRBV30 and TRBJ2-1): SQTIHQWPATLVQPVGSPLSLECTVEGTSNPNLYWYRQAAGRGLQLLFYSVGIGQISSEVPQNLSASRPQDRQFILSSKKLLLSDSGFYLCAWRTGGAPYNEQFFGPGTRLTVL.